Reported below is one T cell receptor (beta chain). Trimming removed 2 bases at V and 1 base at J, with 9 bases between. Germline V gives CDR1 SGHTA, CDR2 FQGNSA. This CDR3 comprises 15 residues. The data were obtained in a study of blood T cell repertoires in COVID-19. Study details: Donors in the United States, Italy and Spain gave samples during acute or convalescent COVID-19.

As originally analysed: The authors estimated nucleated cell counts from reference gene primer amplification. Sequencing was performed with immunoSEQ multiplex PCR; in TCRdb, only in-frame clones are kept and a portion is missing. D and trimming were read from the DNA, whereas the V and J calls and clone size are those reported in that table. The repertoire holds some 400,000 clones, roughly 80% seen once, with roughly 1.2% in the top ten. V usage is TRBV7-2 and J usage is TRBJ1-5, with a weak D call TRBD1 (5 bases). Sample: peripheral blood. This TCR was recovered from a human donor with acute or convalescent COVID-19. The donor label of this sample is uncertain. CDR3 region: CASSLRGGSNQPQHF. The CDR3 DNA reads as TGTGCCAGCAGCTTAAGGGGAGGGAGCAATCAGCCCCAGCATTTT.